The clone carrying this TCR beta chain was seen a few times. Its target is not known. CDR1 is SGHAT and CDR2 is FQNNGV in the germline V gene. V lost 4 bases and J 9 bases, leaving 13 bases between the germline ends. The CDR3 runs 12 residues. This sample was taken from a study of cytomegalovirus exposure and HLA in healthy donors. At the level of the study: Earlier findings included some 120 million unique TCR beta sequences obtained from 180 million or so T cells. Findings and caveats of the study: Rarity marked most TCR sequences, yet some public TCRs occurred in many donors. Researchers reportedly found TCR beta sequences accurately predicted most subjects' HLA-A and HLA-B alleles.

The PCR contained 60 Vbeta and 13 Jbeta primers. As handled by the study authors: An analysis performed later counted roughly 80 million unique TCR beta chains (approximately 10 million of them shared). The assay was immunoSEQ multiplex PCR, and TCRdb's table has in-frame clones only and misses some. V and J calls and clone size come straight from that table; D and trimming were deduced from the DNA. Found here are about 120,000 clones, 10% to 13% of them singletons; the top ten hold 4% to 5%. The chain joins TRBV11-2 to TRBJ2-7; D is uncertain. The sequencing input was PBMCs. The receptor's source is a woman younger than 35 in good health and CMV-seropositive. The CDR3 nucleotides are TGTGCCAGCAGCTCGCTAGAAATGGGGCAGTACTTC. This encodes CASSSLEMGQYF.